The 16 T cell receptor beta chains presented below share a single source sample, sequenced in a study of molecular identifiers for immune sequencing clone quantification. TCRdb re-called the PCR reads with MiXCR, one entry per CDR3 protein. The sample lists some 65,000 distinct CDR3 sequences, around 18% occurring once. The sample taken for sequencing was naive CD8+ T cells from blood, with Jurkat cell RNA spiked in. Described subset: FACS-sorted CD8+CD4-CCR7+CD45RA+ naive T cells. These receptors came from a human donor in good health. Some libraries in this study had Jurkat cell RNA spiked in.

The genes are TRBV7-9 and TRBJ2-1; D is undetermined. The CDR3 runs 12 residues. V was pared by 4 bases and J by 12 bases, with 13 bases between. Germline CDR1 reads SEHNR; CDR2 reads FQNEAQ (reference sequence). CDR3 sequence: CASSSGPPGQFF. The DNA of the CDR3 is TGTGCCAGCAGCTCCGGACCCCCGGGGCAGTTCTTC.

This clonotype was picked up many times. The chain uses TRBV7-9 and TRBJ2-7; TRBD1 might be the D (5 bases). Germline CDR1 and CDR2: SEHNR and FQNEAQ (reference sequence). There are 14 residues in the CDR3. Deletions cut 1 base from V and 3 bases from J, with 10 bases between. CDR3 nucleotides: TGTGCCAGCAGCTTAGATGCAGGGCTCTACGAGCAGTACTTC. Its translation is CASSLDAGLYEQYF. Full variable domain (outside the CDR3, taken from reference TRBV7-9 and TRBJ2-7): DTGVSQNPRHKITKRGQNVTFRCDPISEHNRLYWYRQTLGQGPEFLTYFQNEAQLEKSRLLSDRFSAERPKGSFSTLEIQRTEQGDSAMYLCASSLDAGLYEQYFGPGTRLTVT.

With respect to this clonotype: A much larger clone differs by one base, so this may be a read error. This chain connects TRBV7-8 to TRBJ2-7; D not certain. There are 14 residues in the CDR3. Germline V gene lookup returns CDR1 SGHVS and CDR2 FQNEAQ. CDR3 in amino acids: CASSSARRTYEQHF. The CDR3 region has the DNA TGTGCCAGCAGCTCGGCCAGGCGTACCTACGAGCAGCACTTC.

This clonotype came up many times. The rearrangement joins TRBV5-5 to TRBJ2-7; D could derive from TRBD1 or TRBD2 (6 bases each). The CDR3 contains 14 residues. The ends were cut back, 4 bases at V and 3 bases at J, with 14 bases in the middle. Germline CDR1 SGHKS, CDR2 YYEKEE (reference sequence). DNA of the CDR3: TGTGCCAGCAGCCCGAGCGGAGGGGGCTACGAGCAGTACTTC. Protein sequence: CASSPSGGGYEQYF.

This clonotype came up a few times. A much larger clone differs by one base, so this may be a read error. CDR3 region: CASSFLQNTEAFF. CDR3 DNA: TGTGCCAGCAGCTTCCTGCAAAACACTGAAGCTTTCTTT. The rearrangement uses TRBV7-3 and TRBJ1-1, with D unclear. The ends were cut back, 3 bases at V and 2 bases at J, with 7 bases in the middle. CDR1 is SGHTA, CDR2 FQGTGA, per germline. This CDR3 is built from 13 residues.

As to this clonotype: Being one base from a much bigger clone, this may be a read error. The chain employs TRBV11-2 and TRBJ2-1; D remains unclear. V was shortened by 5 bases and J by 0 bases, with 14 bases between the two germline ends. The CDR3 spans 16 residues. The germline CDR1 and CDR2 sequences are SGHAT and FQNNGV. The CDR3 reads CASSHHSMSSYNEQFF. Written as DNA, the CDR3 is TGTGCCAGCAGCCACCACTCCATGAGCTCCTACAATGAGCAGTTCTTC.

This clonotype was counted ten times or more. The rearrangement links TRBV27 to TRBJ2-1; TRBD2 might be the D (6 bases). The V and J ends lost 3 bases and 7 bases respectively, with 7 bases between them. This CDR3 spans 12 amino acids. Looked up from germline, CDR1 is MNHEY and CDR2 is SMNVEV (reference sequence). CDR3 amino acids: CASSFAGNEQFF. CDR3 sequence (DNA): TGTGCCAGCAGTTTTGCGGGGAATGAGCAGTTCTTC.

As for this clonotype: One end of the junction varies from germline; a read error may be responsible. The V gene is TRBV4-2, the J gene TRBJ2-1; D might be TRBD2 (6 bases). The CDR3 has 14 residues. Germline V lookup: CDR1 LGHNA, CDR2 YNFKEQ. The CDR3 is CAGSQRGNYNEQFF. The CDR3 DNA follows: TGTGCCGGCAGCCAACGGGGGAACTACAACGAGCAGTTCTTC.

In this sample, this clonotype turned up many times. The chain carries TRBV11-3 and TRBJ2-1; D is ambiguous. CDR1 is SGHNT, CDR2 YENEEA, per germline. Trimming took off 0 bases at V and 6 bases at J, with 6 bases between the two ends. This CDR3 has 13 residues. DNA for the CDR3: TGTGCCAGCAGCTTAGAGTACGGCAATGAGCAGTTCTTC. Translation gives CASSLEYGNEQFF.

This clonotype appeared many times. This rearrangement joins TRBV19 to TRBJ1-6; D unclear. Germline V gene data show CDR1 as LNHDA and CDR2 as SQIVND (reference sequence). V dropped 3 bases and J dropped 12 bases, with 9 bases sitting between them. The CDR3 sequence is 12 residues long. The CDR3 is CASSMVGGPLHF. For the CDR3, the DNA is TGTGCCAGTAGTATGGTTGGCGGACCCCTCCACTTT.

This clonotype was found many times. The chain employs TRBV6-1 and TRBJ2-2; 9 bases agree with TRBD2. CDR3 size: 17 residues. With 8 bases clipped from V and 3 bases from J, the junction kept 13 bases outside the gene matches. Germline V gene lookup returns CDR1 MNHNS and CDR2 SASEGT. The CDR3 DNA reads as TGTGCCAGCCTTCCTGCCCGGCTAGCGGGATACACCGGGGAGCTGTTTTTT. It is translated as CASLPARLAGYTGELFF.

A few counts support this clonotype. This could be a read error, since a much larger clone is one nucleotide away. The genes are TRBV5-1 and TRBJ2-3; D gene unclear. V lost 0 bases to trimming and J lost 2 bases, with 13 bases between them. This CDR3 region has 16 residues. Germline assignment: CDR1 SGHRS and CDR2 YFSETQ. The CDR3 nucleotides read TGCGCCAGCAGCTTGGGGCCCGGACGATACACAGATACGCAGTATTTT. Amino acids: CASSLGPGRYTDTQYF. The entire variable domain, with the rest obtained from reference TRBV5-1 and TRBJ2-3, is as follows: KAGVTQTPRYLIKTRGQQVTLSCSPISGHRSVSWYQQTPGQGLQFLFEYFSETQRNKGNFPGRFSGRQFSNSRSEMNVSTLELGDSALYLCASSLGPGRYTDTQYFGPGTRLTVL.

Details on this clonotype: This clone may be a read error of a much larger clone one base away. V and J are TRBV4-2 and TRBJ2-3; the D gene is possibly TRBD2 (6 bases). V dropped 1 base and J dropped 5 bases, with 16 bases sitting between them. The germline V gene has CDR1 LGHNA and CDR2 YNFKEQ. This CDR3 is built from 16 residues. CDR3: CASSQVPSGEEDTQYF. The CDR3 region has the DNA TGTGCCAGCAGCCAAGTTCCATCGGGAGAGGAAGATACGCAGTATTTT.

In this sample, this clonotype turned up many times. The chain carries TRBV4-3 and TRBJ1-1; perhaps TRBD1 as D (5 bases). The CDR3 sequence is 14 residues long. The V gene lost 1 base and the J gene lost 6 bases, with 12 bases spanning the gap. Germline V gene data show CDR1 as LGHNA and CDR2 as YSLEER. The CDR3 sequence is CASSQGRGFAEAFF. As DNA, the CDR3 is TGCGCCAGCAGCCAAGGAAGGGGTTTCGCTGAAGCTTTCTTT.

This clonotype was detected ten times or more. The chain combines TRBV6-6 with TRBJ2-3; D remains ambiguous. The CDR3 is 16 residues long. Trimming cost V 0 bases and J 2 bases, with 12 bases left between them. Germline V gene lookup returns CDR1 MNHNY and CDR2 SVGAGI (reference sequence). CDR3 in amino acids: CASSYSSGQLTDTQYF. The CDR3 nucleotides are TGTGCCAGCAGTTACTCTAGTGGCCAGCTCACAGATACGCAGTATTTT.

The rearrangement joins TRBV7-9 to TRBJ2-1; D is undetermined. The germline V gene has CDR1 SEHNR and CDR2 FQNEAQ (reference sequence). This CDR3 has 15 residues. Trimming left V 4 bases short and J 4 bases short, with 14 bases between. CDR3 coding DNA: TGTGCCAGCAGCTCGTCCGTCATGGCATACAATGAGCAGTTCTTC. This encodes CASSSSVMAYNEQFF.